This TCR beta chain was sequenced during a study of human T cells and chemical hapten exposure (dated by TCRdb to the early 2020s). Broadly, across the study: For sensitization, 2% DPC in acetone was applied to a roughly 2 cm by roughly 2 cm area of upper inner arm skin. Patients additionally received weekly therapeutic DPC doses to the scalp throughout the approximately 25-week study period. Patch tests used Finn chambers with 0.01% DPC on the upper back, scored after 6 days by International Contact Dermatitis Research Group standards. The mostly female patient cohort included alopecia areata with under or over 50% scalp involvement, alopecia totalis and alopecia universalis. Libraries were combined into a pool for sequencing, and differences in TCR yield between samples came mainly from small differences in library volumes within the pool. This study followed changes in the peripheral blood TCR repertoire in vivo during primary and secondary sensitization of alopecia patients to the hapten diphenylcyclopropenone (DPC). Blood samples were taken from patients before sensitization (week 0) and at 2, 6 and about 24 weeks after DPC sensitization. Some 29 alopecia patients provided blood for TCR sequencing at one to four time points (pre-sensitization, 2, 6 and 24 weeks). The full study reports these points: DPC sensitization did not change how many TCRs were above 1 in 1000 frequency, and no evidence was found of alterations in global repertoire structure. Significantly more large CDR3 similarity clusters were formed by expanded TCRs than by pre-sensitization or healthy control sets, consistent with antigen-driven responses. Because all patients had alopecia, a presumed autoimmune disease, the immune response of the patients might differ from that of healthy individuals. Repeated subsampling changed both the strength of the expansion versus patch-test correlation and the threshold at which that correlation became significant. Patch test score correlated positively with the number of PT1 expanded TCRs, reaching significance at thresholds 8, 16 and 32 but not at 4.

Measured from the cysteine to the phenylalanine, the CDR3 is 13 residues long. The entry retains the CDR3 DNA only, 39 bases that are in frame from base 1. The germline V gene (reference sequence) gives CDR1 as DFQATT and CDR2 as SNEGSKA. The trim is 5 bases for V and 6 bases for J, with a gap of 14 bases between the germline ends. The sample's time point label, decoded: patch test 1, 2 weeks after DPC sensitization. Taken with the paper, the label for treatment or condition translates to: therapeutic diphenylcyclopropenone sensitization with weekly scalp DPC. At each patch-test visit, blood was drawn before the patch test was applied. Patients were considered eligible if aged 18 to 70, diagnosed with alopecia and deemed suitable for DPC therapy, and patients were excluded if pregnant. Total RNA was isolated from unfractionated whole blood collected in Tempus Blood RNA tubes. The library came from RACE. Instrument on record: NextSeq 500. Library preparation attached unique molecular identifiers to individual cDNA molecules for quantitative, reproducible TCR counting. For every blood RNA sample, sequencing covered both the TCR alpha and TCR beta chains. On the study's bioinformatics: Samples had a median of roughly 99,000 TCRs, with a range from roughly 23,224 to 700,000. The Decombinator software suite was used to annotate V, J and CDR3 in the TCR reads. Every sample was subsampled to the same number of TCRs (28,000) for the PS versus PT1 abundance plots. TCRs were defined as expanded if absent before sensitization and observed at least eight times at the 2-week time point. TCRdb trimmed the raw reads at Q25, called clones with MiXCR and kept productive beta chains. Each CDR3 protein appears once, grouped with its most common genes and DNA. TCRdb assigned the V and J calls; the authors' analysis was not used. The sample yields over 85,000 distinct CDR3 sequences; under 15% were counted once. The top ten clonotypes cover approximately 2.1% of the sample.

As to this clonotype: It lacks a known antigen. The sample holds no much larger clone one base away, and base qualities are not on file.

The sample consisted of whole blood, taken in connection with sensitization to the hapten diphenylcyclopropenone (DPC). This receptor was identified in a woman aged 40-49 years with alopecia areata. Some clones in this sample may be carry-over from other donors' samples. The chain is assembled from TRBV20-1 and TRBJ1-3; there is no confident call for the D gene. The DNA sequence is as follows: TGCAGTGCTCCCCACGGAGTAAAAAACACCATATATTTT. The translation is CSAPHGVKNTIYF.